These 8 T cell receptor beta chains were all obtained from the same sample, sequenced in a study of OX40 agonist ivuxolimab in advanced cancers. Generated by immunoSEQ multiplex PCR, the TCRdb table keeps only in-frame clones and is missing some. Here the sample spans 75,000 to 100,000 clones, more than 80% being singletons. Sequencing used CD4+ or CD8+ T cells sorted from blood, obtained in a trial of the OX40 agonist ivuxolimab. These receptors originate from an adult with an advanced solid tumor such as melanoma, head and neck, liver or kidney cancer.

The chain links TRBV6-5 to TRBJ2-5; 9 positions match TRBD2. The CDR3 has 14 amino acids. With V trimmed by 6 bases and J by 4 bases, 6 bases remained unmatched. The germline V gene encodes CDR1 MNHEY and CDR2 SVGAGI. CDR3 bases: TGTGCCAGCAGGGAGCGGGGGGCCAGAGAGACCCAGTACTTC. Protein sequence: CASRERGARETQYF.

This clone was counted between two and nine times. The genes are TRBV19 and TRBJ1-1; no reliable D call. V lost 3 bases to trimming and J lost 0 bases, with 8 bases between them. The CDR3 is 14 amino acids. From germline, CDR1 is LNHDA and CDR2 SQIVND (reference sequence). In DNA form, the CDR3 reads TGTGCCAGTAGTATTGTGCGGATGAACACTGAAGCTTTCTTT. Its protein is CASSIVRMNTEAFF.

This clone has just a few counts. The chain is built from TRBV28 and TRBJ1-6; 8 nucleotides match TRBD1. CDR1 is MDHEN, CDR2 SYDVKM, per germline. Trimming took 3 bases from V and 9 from J; bases not matched to a gene: 4. This CDR3 is 14 amino acids long. The CDR3 is CASSLDRVVSPLHF. Here the CDR3 DNA reads TGTGCCAGCAGTTTGGACAGGGTAGTTTCACCCCTCCACTTT.

The chain links TRBV19 to TRBJ2-1, with TRBD1 matching 7 bases. With V trimmed by 6 bases and J by 7 bases, 6 bases remained unmatched. The CDR3 consists of 13 residues. Germline V CDR1 and CDR2: LNHDA, SQIVND (reference sequence). CDR3: CASSPDRANEQFF. The CDR3 DNA is TGTGCCAGTAGCCCTGACAGGGCGAATGAGCAGTTCTTC. Looking up the rest from reference TRBV19 and TRBJ2-1 gives the full variable domain: DGGITQSPKYLFRKEGQNVTLSCEQNLNHDAMYWYRQDPGQGLRLIYYSQIVNDFQKGDIAEGYSVSREKKESFPLTVTSAQKNPTAFYLCASSPDRANEQFFGPGTRLTVL.

The chain employs TRBV7-2 and TRBJ1-2; D uncertain. CDR3 length: 14 amino acids. V gave up 5 bases and J gave up 4 bases, with 14 bases separating them. Germline loops: CDR1 SGHTA, CDR2 FQGNSA. In nucleotides, the CDR3 is TGTGCCAGCAGCAGTGGGGTTTTAGGCTATGGCTACACCTTC. This gives the protein CASSSGVLGYGYTF.

Concerning this clone: One junction end does not reproduce the germline sequence, and a read error may be involved. The rearrangement joins TRBV4-3 to TRBJ1-1; 7 nucleotides match TRBD1. This CDR3 is built from 14 residues. Germline V gene sequence: CDR1 LGHNA, CDR2 YSLEER. The CDR3 DNA reads TGCGCCAACAGCCTTTTACAGGGGAGGACTGAAGCTTTCTTT. It is translated as CANSLLQGRTEAFF.

The CDR3 reads CAGPGQVHNEQFF. CDR3 in DNA: TGTGCTGGCCCGGGACAGGTCCACAATGAGCAGTTCTTC. The V and J genes are TRBV21-1 and TRBJ2-1; TRBD1 is taken as the D call from the table, unchecked against the DNA. TRBV21-1 is designated a pseudogene. This CDR3 contains 13 residues.

This clone was counted a few times. V usage is TRBV21-1 and J usage is TRBJ2-7; whether TRBD1, the table's D call, matches the DNA was not checked. TRBV21-1 is a known pseudogene. The CDR3 totals 11 residues. This CDR3 is CASSNPGEQYV. CDR3 coding DNA: TGTGCCAGCAGCAACCCAGGGGAGCAGTACGTC.